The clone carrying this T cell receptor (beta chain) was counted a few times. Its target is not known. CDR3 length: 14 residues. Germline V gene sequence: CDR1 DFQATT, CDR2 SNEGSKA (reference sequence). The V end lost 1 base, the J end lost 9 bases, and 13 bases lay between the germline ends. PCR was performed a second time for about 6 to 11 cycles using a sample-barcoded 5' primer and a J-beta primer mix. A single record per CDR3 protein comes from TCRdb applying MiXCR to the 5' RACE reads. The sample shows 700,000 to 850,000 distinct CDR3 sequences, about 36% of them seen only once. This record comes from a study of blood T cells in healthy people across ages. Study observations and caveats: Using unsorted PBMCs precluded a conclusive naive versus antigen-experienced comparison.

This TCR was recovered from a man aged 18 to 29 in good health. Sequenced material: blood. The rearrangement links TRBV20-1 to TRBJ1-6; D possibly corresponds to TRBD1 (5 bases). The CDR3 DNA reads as TGCAGTGCTAGAGCGGGACTATCAACTTCACCCCTCCACTTT. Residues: CSARAGLSTSPLHF.